This TCR beta chain was sequenced for a study of graft-versus-host responses after intestinal transplantation. Worth noting for this clone: Its target is unknown.

TCRdb's table, derived via immunoSEQ multiplex PCR, lists solely in-frame clones and lacks some. The data contain tens of thousands of clones, 85% to 90% of them singletons. The study's findings and limits: Allografts of one patient group, those with graft-donor T cell macrochimerism, had high graft-versus-host to host-versus-graft clonal ratios. In recipient marrow, GvH clones were found, and some appeared first in ileum or blood.

V shed 7 bases and J shed 6 bases, with 19 bases lying between them. The CDR3 loop spans 15 amino acids. Germline assignment: CDR1 LNHDA and CDR2 SQIVND (reference sequence). This sequence joins TRBV19 and TRBJ2-1; possible D gene TRBD2, 6 bases. The sample in question was unstimulated CD4+ T cells sorted from spleen or lymph node cells, obtained before intestinal transplant. The clonotype comes from a human donor who received an intestinal transplant. The chain's CDR3 is CASNRRFQEGNEQFF. Written as DNA, the CDR3 is TGTGCCAGTAACCGTAGGTTTCAGGAGGGCAATGAGCAGTTCTTC.